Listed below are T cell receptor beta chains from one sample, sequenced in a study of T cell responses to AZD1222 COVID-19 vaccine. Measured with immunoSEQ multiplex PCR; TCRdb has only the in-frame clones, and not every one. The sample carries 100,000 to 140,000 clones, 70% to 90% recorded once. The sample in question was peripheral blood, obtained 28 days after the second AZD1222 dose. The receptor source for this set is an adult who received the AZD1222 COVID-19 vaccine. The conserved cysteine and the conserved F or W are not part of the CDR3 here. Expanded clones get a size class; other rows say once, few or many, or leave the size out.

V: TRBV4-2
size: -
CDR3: ASSHLTAEGRYEQY

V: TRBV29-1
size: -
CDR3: SVLTATSAIQETQY

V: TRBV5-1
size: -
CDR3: ASSSGQNYGYT

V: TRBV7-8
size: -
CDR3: ASSSGGEWGYT

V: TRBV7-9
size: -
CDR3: ASPTGYGPGELF

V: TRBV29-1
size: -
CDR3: SDARGGTDTQY

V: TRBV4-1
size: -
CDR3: ASSQDPRPGETQY

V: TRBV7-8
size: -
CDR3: ATSGTGNNSPLH

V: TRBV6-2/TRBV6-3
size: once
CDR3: ASSYSGPWTSGGPGNEQF

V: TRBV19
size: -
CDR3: ASSIGESYEQY

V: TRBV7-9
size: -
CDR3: ASSQDRTGRTYEQY

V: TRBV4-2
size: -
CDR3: ASSQGQGAYEQY

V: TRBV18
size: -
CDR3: ASSPPTPGQGAEQY

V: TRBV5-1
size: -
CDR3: ASRVDTSSSYEQY

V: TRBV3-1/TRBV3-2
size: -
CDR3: ASSQGFSYNEQF

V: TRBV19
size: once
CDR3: ASSASRDRYEQY

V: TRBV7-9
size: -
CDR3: ASSPRGGDAEAF

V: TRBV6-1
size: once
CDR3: ASSEARSGATSQY

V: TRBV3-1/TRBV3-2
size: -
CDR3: ASSLVGSEREQY

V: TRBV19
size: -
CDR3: ASSIRGGGGPGTQY

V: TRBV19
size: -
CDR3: ASSIPSSNQPQH

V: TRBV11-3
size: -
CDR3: ASSLGLAADTQY

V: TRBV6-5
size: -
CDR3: ASRKTGEDQPQH

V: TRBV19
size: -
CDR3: ASSVTGVMNTEAF

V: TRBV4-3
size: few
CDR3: ASSQEAGNEQF

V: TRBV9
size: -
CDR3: ASSVEGDRGKAEAF

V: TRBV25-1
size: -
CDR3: ASSEGTRSYNEQF

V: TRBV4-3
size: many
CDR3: ASSQERGGQETQY

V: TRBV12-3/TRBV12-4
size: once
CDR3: ASSRRSREPQH